This T cell receptor (beta chain) was retrieved from a study of control samples from healthy donors and cancer patients. Repertoires were generated with immunoSEQ multiplex PCR, while TCRdb's copy carries only in-frame clones and drops some. The sample includes 120,000 to 150,000 clones, more than 85% of them seen just once. Trimming removed 1 base at V and 2 bases at J, with 6 bases between. The germline V gene has CDR1 SGHNT and CDR2 YYREEE (reference sequence). CDR3 length: 14 amino acids. Sequencing used blood. The clonotype was recovered from a man between 25 and 39 years old in good health. The chain couples TRBV5-4 to TRBJ2-2; D gene uncertain. CDR3 coding DNA: TGTGCCAGCAGCTTGCAGGAAAACACCGGGGAGCTGTTTTTT. Its translation is CASSLQENTGELFF.